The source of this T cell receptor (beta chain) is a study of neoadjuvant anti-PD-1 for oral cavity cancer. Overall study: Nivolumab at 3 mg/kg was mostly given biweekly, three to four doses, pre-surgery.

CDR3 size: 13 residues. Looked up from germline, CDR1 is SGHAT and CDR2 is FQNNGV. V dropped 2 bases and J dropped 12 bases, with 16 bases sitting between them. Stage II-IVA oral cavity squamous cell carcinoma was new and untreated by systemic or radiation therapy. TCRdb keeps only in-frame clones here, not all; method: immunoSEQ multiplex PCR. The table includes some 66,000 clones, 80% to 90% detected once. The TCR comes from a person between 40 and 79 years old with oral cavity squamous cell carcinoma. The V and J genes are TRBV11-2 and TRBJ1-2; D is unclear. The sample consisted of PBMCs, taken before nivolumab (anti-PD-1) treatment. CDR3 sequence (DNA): TGTGCCAGCAGCTTAAGTCTGGCAGACTCCCACACCTTC. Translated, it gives CASSLSLADSHTF.